The 24 T cell receptor beta chains presented below share a single source sample, sequenced in a study of T-cell reconstitution after alpha-beta-depleted transplantation in children. Unique molecular identifiers featured in how the TCRbeta library was prepared. MiXCR, run by TCRdb on the PCR reads, gives a single entry per CDR3 protein. In the table there are roughly 200,000 distinct CDR3 sequences, 8% to 10% of which are singletons. The input for sequencing was PBMCs from the stem cell graft donor, taken from the stem cell graft. The source of these receptors is a human donor who donated a stem cell graft to a child with acute lymphoblastic leukemia.

The rearrangement joins TRBV20-1 to TRBJ2-7; 10 bases line up with TRBD2. CDR1 and CDR2 from the germline V gene are DFQATT and SNEGSKA (reference sequence). CDR3 length: 12 amino acids. V trimming: 0 bases; J trimming: 9 bases; junction bases outside the gene matches: 2. The CDR3 nucleotides read TGCAGTGCTAGAGATACTAGCGGGGTGCAGTACTTC. It codes for CSARDTSGVQYF.

This clonotype was detected ten times or more. This chain links TRBV20-1 with TRBJ2-7; no clear D. The CDR3 length is 15 residues. Trimming left V 0 bases short and J 2 bases short, with 14 bases between. Germline V gene lookup returns CDR1 DFQATT and CDR2 SNEGSKA (reference sequence). CDR3 coding DNA: TGCAGTGCTAGAGATGTGGCGGCCCTCCCCTACGAGCAGTACTTC. The encoded protein is CSARDVAALPYEQYF.

This clonotype was seen at least ten times. V usage is TRBV12-3 or TRBV12-4 and J usage is TRBJ1-2, with 10 bases aligning to TRBD1. V lost 3 bases and J lost 5; bases outside the gene matches: 3. The CDR3 length is 14 residues. The CDR3 nucleotides read TGTGCCAGCAGTTTGGGACAGGGGTTTTATGGCTACACCTTC. Its translation: CASSLGQGFYGYTF.

A few counts support this clonotype. The rearrangement joins TRBV27 to TRBJ2-3, with D tentatively TRBD1 (5 bases). V dropped 7 bases and J dropped 1 base, with 18 bases sitting between them. Germline V gene data show CDR1 as MNHEY and CDR2 as SMNVEV (reference sequence). This CDR3 is built from 16 residues. This CDR3 is CASNRGAGLGTDTQYF. CDR3 sequence (DNA): TGTGCCAGCAACCGTGGGGCAGGGTTAGGCACAGATACGCAGTATTTT.

The DNA of the CDR3 is TGTGCCAGCAGCCAAGAGTCGAGCGGGGGCTACGAGCAGTACTTC. Translating it yields CASSQESSGGYEQYF. The chain is built from TRBV4-2 and TRBJ2-7; TRBD2 aligns across 8 bases. V was pared by 0 bases and J by 3 bases, with 4 bases of the junction left unmatched. Germline CDR1 is LGHNA and CDR2 is YNFKEQ. CDR3 length: 15 residues.

This clonotype has a handful of counts. The chain joins TRBV29-1 to TRBJ2-7, with 7 bases identical to TRBD2. The ends lost 0 bases at V and 6 bases at J; junction bases unmatched: 2. The germline gives CDR1 SQVTM, CDR2 ANQGSEA. The length of the CDR3 is 12 residues. CDR3 sequence reads: CSVEEGGVEQYF. DNA for the CDR3: TGCAGCGTTGAAGAGGGAGGGGTCGAGCAGTACTTC.

This clonotype was found a few times. V gene TRBV5-5 combines with J gene TRBJ1-3; D may be TRBD1 (6 bases). V shed 4 bases and J shed 3 bases, with 14 bases lying between them. Per germline, CDR1 SGHKS and CDR2 YYEKEE (reference sequence). This CDR3 has 15 amino acids. In DNA form, the CDR3 reads TGTGCCAGCAGCGCCCCAGGGGCTTTTGGAAACACCATATATTTT. It is translated as CASSAPGAFGNTIYF.

The chain links TRBV4-3 to TRBJ2-2; 10 nucleotides line up with TRBD1. Unmatched junction bases numbered 8, after V lost 1 base and J lost 6 bases. Looked up from germline, CDR1 is LGHNA and CDR2 is YSLEER. The CDR3 is 17 amino acids. CDR3 region: CASSQAPGTGVAGELFF. CDR3 DNA sequence: TGCGCCAGCAGCCAAGCCCCCGGGACAGGGGTCGCCGGGGAGCTGTTTTTT.

J is TRBJ2-1 and V is TRBV6-2 or TRBV6-3; TRBD2 is a possible D gene (7 bases). The CDR3 spans 16 residues. The V gene's germline CDR1 is MNHEY and CDR2 SVGEGT. Trimming stripped 3 bases from V and 6 bases from J, with 18 bases between. The CDR3 region is CASSYMGGGLRNEQFF. The CDR3 region has the DNA TGTGCCAGCAGTTATATGGGGGGGGGGCTCCGCAATGAGCAGTTCTTC.

This chain uses TRBV11-2 with TRBJ2-3, with 9 positions matching TRBD2. Per germline, CDR1 SGHAT and CDR2 FQNNGV. The CDR3 is 15 residues long. After removal of 6 bases from V and 4 bases from J, the junction contained 8 bases not matched to a gene. The CDR3 DNA is TGTGCCAGCAGTTATACTAGCGGGTTCTCAGATACGCAGTATTTT. It translates to CASSYTSGFSDTQYF.

V usage is TRBV3-1 and J usage is TRBJ2-3; D is undetermined. V lost 5 bases and J lost 0, with 12 bases in between. CDR1 and CDR2 from the germline V gene are LGHDT and YNNKEL (reference sequence). The CDR3 covers 15 residues. The chain's CDR3 is CASSRAVDSTDTQYF. The CDR3, as DNA: TGTGCCAGCAGCAGGGCGGTCGATAGCACAGATACGCAGTATTTT.

This clonotype was found many times. The V call is TRBV9, the J call TRBJ1-3; D gene ambiguous. Germline loops: CDR1 SGDLS, CDR2 YYNGEE. Trimming left V 4 bases short and J 0 bases short, with 14 bases between. CDR3 length equals 16 residues. The CDR3 nucleotides read TGTGCCAGCAGCCTCTCCGGACTGACCTCTGGAAACACCATATATTTT. Translated, it gives CASSLSGLTSGNTIYF. Variable domain in full (rest from reference TRBV9 and TRBJ1-3): DSGVTQTPKHLITATGQRVTLRCSPRSGDLSVYWYQQSLDQGLQFLIQYYNGEERAKGNILERFSAQQFPDLHSELNLSSLELGDSALYFCASSLSGLTSGNTIYFGEGSWLTVV.

This clonotype was recorded many times. The J gene is TRBJ2-7, the V gene TRBV5-1, with TRBD1 as a possible D gene (6 bases). Per germline, CDR1 SGHRS and CDR2 YFSETQ. Trimming pared 4 bases from V and 0 bases from J, leaving 11 bases between. The CDR3 runs to 14 residues. The CDR3 sequence is CASSLDSPSYEQYF. As DNA, the CDR3 is TGCGCCAGCAGCCTGGACAGTCCCTCCTACGAGCAGTACTTC.

The chain is built from TRBV7-8 and TRBJ1-5; D might be TRBD1 (5 bases). CDR1 and CDR2 (germline): SGHVS, FQNEAQ. Between the trimmed V and J ends, which lost 1 base and 2 bases, there was a span of 12 bases. This CDR3 is 16 amino acids long. The CDR3 region has the DNA TGTGCCAGCAGCTTAGGGTGGGGCAGGGGCAATCAGCCCCAGCATTTT. Its translation: CASSLGWGRGNQPQHF.

The V and J genes are TRBV2 and TRBJ2-3; D remains ambiguous. V was cut by 3 bases and J by 4 bases, with 14 bases left in between. CDR1 is SNHLY and CDR2 is FYNNEI in the germline V gene. CDR3 length: 15 amino acids. CDR3 in amino acids: CASSDFWKGSDTQYF. CDR3 DNA: TGTGCCAGCAGTGATTTTTGGAAGGGATCAGATACGCAGTATTTT.

This clonotype was counted between two and nine times. The rearrangement joins TRBV12-3 or TRBV12-4 to TRBJ1-2; D is unresolved. V lost 6 bases to trimming and J lost 6 bases, with 11 bases between them. This CDR3 is built from 12 residues. CDR3 nucleotide sequence: TGTGCCAGCAGCTCCGGGCCAGATGGCTACACCTTC. Residues: CASSSGPDGYTF.

This clonotype was counted only a few times. V is TRBV7-8 and J is TRBJ2-7; D perhaps matches TRBD1 (6 bases). Germline-derived CDR1 and CDR2 are SGHVS and FQNEAQ. V was pared by 8 bases and J by 3 bases, with 11 bases between. The CDR3 has 12 amino acids. CDR3 loop: CASASDSYEQYF. The CDR3 coding sequence is TGTGCCAGCGCTTCGGACAGCTACGAGCAGTACTTC.

The DNA of the CDR3 is TGCGCCAGCACGCCGGGACAAGGCACAGATACGCAGTATTTT. Amino acids: CASTPGQGTDTQYF. The chain links TRBV5-1 to TRBJ2-3; the D gene is possibly TRBD1 (6 bases). The ends were cut back, 6 bases at V and 1 base at J, with 12 bases in the middle. The CDR3 length is 14 residues. Germline CDR1 is SGHRS and CDR2 is YFSETQ. Full variable domain (remainder filled in from reference TRBV5-1 and TRBJ2-3): KAGVTQTPRYLIKTRGQQVTLSCSPISGHRSVSWYQQTPGQGLQFLFEYFSETQRNKGNFPGRFSGRQFSNSRSEMNVSTLELGDSALYLCASTPGQGTDTQYFGPGTRLTVL.

This clonotype was detected many times. This rearrangement joins TRBV11-2 to TRBJ2-7; D is unresolved. The V end lost 6 bases, the J end lost 3 bases, and 6 bases lay between the germline ends. The CDR3 consists of 11 residues. Germline V gene data show CDR1 as SGHAT and CDR2 as FQNNGV. The CDR3 protein is CASRAYYEQYF. Written as DNA, the CDR3 is TGTGCCAGCAGAGCCTACTACGAGCAGTACTTC.

This clonotype showed up just a few times. The J gene is TRBJ1-2, the V gene TRBV16; 8 bases line up with TRBD1. V shed 1 base and J 7 bases; nucleotides not matched to a gene: 5. This CDR3 spans 14 amino acids. Germline V gives CDR1 KGHSY, CDR2 FQNENV. The DNA for the CDR3 is TGTGCCAGCAGCCAATTTCAGGGGGCCGGTGGCTACACCTTC. Encoded protein: CASSQFQGAGGYTF.

This clonotype was recorded at least ten times. The J gene is TRBJ2-1, the V gene TRBV5-6; the D gene is possibly TRBD1 (6 bases). Germline CDR1 reads SGHDT; CDR2 reads YYEEEE. The CDR3 length is 17 residues. V dropped 4 bases and J dropped 0 bases, with 17 bases sitting between them. The CDR3 region is CASSPFQGTFSYNEQFF. The CDR3 DNA reads TGTGCCAGCAGCCCCTTCCAGGGGACGTTCTCCTACAATGAGCAGTTCTTC.

The V gene is TRBV5-6, the J gene TRBJ2-1; tentatively, D is TRBD2 (6 bases). Germline lookup yields CDR1 SGHDT and CDR2 YYEEEE. The V gene lost 0 bases and the J gene lost 4 bases, with 8 bases spanning the gap. The CDR3 runs 14 residues. The CDR3 reads CASSLGTTYNEQFF. CDR3 coding DNA: TGTGCCAGCAGCTTGGGGACTACTTACAATGAGCAGTTCTTC. The full variable domain, rest sourced from reference TRBV5-6 and TRBJ2-1, is DAGVTQSPTHLIKTRGQQVTLRCSPKSGHDTVSWYQQALGQGPQFIFQYYEEEERQRGNFPDRFSGHQFPNYSSELNVNALLLGDSALYLCASSLGTTYNEQFFGPGTRLTVL.

The sample holds many counts of this clonotype. J is TRBJ2-2 and V is TRBV5-5; 10 nucleotides line up with TRBD1. The CDR3 is 16 amino acids. Germline assignment: CDR1 SGHKS and CDR2 YYEKEE (reference sequence). Germline trimming cut 4 bases from V and 4 bases from J; bases unmatched to any gene: 7. The DNA of the CDR3 is TGTGCCAGCAGCACTCCGGGACAGGGGAGCACCGGGGAGCTGTTTTTT. Translated: CASSTPGQGSTGELFF. Full variable domain (rest looked up from reference TRBV5-5 and TRBJ2-2): DAGVTQSPTHLIKTRGQQVTLRCSPISGHKSVSWYQQVLGQGPQFIFQYYEKEERGRGNFPDRFSARQFPNYSSELNVNALLLGDSALYLCASSTPGQGSTGELFFGEGSRLTVL.

In its sample, this clonotype was seen many times. The J gene is TRBJ2-1, the V gene TRBV12-3 or TRBV12-4; maybe TRBD2 (6 bases). With 8 bases removed from V and 7 bases from J, the gap between germline ends came to 9 bases. The CDR3 consists of 11 residues. CDR3 sequence: CASCGGNEQFF. CDR3 nucleotide sequence: TGTGCCAGCTGCGGAGGGAATGAGCAGTTCTTC.